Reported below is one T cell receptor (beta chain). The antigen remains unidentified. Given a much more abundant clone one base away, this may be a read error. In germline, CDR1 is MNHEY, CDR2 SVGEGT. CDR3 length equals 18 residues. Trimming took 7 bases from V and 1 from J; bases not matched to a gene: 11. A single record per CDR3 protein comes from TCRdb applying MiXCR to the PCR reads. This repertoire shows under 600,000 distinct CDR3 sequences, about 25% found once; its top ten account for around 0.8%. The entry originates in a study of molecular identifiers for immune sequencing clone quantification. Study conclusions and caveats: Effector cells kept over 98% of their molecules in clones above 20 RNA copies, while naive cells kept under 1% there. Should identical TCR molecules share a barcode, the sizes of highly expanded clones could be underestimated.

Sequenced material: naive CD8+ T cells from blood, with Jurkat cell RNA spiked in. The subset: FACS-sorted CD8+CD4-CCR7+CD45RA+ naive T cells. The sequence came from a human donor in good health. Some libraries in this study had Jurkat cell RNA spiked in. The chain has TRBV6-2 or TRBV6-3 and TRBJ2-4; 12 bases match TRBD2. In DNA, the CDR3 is TGTGCCAGCACCGACGGACTAGCGGGGACCGGGGCCAAAAACATTCAGTACTTC. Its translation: CASTDGLAGTGAKNIQYF.